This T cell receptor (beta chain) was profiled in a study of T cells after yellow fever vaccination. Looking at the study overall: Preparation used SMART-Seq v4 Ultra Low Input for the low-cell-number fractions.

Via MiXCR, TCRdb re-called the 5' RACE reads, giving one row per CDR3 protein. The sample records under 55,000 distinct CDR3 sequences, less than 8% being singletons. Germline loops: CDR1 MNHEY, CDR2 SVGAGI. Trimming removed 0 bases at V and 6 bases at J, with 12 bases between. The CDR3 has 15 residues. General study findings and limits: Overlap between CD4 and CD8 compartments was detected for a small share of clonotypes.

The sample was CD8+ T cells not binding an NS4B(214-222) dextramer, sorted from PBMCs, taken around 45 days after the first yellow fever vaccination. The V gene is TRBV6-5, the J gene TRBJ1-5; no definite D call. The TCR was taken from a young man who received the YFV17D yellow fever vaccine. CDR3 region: CASSYSSVSRQPQHF. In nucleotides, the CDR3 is TGTGCCAGCAGTTACTCCTCAGTCAGCCGTCAGCCCCAGCATTTT.